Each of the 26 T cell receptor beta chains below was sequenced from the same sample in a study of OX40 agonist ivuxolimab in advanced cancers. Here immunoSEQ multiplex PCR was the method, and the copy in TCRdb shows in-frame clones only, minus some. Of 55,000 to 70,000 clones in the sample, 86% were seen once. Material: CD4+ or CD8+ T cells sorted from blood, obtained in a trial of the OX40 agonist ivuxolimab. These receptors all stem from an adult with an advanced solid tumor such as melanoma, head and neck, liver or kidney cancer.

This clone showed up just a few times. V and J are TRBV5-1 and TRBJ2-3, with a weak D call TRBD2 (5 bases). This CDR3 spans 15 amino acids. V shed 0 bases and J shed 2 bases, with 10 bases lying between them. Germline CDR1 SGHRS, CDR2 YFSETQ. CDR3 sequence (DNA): TGCGCCAGCAGCTTGGCGGGATTACTCACAGATACGCAGTATTTT. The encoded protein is CASSLAGLLTDTQYF.

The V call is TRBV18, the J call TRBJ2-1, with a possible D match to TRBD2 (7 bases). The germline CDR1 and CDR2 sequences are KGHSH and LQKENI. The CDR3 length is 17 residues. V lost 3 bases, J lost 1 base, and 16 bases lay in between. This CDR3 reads CASSPVFGGASYNEQFF. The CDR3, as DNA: TGTGCCAGCTCACCGGTATTTGGGGGGGCGTCCTACAATGAGCAGTTCTTC.

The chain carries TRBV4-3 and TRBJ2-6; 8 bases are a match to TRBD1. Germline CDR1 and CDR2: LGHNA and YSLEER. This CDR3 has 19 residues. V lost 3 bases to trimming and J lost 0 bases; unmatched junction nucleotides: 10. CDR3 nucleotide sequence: TGCGCCAGCAGCCAGGGGGACAGGCGACGAAGCTCTGGGGCCAACGTCCTGACTTTC. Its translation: CASSQGDRRRSSGANVLTF.

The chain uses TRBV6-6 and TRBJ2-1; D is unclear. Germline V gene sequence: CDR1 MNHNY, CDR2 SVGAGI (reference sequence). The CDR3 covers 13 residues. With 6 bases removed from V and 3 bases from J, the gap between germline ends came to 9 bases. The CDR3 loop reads CASRNQYYNEQFF. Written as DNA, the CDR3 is TGTGCCAGCAGGAACCAGTACTACAATGAGCAGTTCTTC.

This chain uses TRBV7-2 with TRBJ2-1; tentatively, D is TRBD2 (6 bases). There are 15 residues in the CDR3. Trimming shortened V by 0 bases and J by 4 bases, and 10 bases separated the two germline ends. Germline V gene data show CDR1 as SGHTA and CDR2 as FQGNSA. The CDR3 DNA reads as TGTGCCAGCAGCTTAGCCCGGGACTTTTACAATGAGCAGTTCTTC. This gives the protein CASSLARDFYNEQFF.

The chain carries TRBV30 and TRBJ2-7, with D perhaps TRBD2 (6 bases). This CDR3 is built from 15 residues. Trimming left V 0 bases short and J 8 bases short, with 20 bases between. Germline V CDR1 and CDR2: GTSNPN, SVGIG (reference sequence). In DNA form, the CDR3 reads TGTGCCTGGAGTGTCGGCGGGACTGGGTCTACGAAGCAGTACTTC. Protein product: CAWSVGGTGSTKQYF.

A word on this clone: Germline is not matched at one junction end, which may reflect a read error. CDR3 bases: TGTGCCAGCAGGTTAGCCCCGGGGAATGAGCAGTTCTTC. This codes for CASRLAPGNEQFF. The chain employs TRBV7-9 and TRBJ2-1, with a tentative D call TRBD2 (5 bases). The CDR3 has 13 residues. Germline CDR1 is SEHNR and CDR2 is FQNEAQ (reference sequence).

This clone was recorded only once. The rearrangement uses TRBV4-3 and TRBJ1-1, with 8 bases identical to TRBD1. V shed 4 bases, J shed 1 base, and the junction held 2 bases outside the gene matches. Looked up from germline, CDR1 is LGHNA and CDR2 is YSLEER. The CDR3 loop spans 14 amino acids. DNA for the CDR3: TGCGCCAGCAGCCCCGGACAGGGGAACACTGAAGCTTTCTTT. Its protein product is CASSPGQGNTEAFF.

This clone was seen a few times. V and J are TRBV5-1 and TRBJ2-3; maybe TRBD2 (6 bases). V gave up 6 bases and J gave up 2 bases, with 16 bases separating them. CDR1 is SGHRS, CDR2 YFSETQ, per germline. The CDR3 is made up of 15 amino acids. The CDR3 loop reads CASILDGSPTDTQYF. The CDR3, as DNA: TGCGCCAGCATCCTTGACGGGAGCCCCACAGATACGCAGTATTTT.

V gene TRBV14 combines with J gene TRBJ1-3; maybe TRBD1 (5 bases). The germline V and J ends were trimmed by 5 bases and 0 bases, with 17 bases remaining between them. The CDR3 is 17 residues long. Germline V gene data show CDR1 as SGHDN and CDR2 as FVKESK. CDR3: CASSYRSAQSSGNTIYF. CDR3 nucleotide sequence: TGTGCCAGCAGCTACAGGTCAGCTCAGAGCTCTGGAAACACCATATATTTT.

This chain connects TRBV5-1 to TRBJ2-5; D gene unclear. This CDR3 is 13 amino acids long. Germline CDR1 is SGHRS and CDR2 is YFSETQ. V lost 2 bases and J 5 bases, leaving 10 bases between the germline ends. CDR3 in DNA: TGCGCCAGCAGCTTCTGGTCAGAGGAGACCCAGTACTTC. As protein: CASSFWSEETQYF.

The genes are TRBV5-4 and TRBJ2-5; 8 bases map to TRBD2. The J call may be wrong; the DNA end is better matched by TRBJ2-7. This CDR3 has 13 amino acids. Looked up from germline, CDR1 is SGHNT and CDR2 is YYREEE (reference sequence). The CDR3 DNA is TGTGCCAGCAGCTGGGGACTAGTCAACGAGCAGTACTTC. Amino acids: CASSWGLVNEQYF.

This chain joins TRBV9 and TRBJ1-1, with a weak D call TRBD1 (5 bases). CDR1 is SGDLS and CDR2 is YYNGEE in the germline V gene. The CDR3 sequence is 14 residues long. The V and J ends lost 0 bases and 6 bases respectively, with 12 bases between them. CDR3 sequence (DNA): TGTGCCAGCAGCGTAGACCAAGGGGTGTCTGAAGCTTTCTTT. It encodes CASSVDQGVSEAFF.

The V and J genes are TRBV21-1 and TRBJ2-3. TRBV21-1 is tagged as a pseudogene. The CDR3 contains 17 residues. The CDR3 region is CASSPKGRSWATDTQYF. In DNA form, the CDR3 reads TGTGCCAGCAGCCCAAAAGGGCGGAGCTGGGCCACAGATACGCAGTATTTT.

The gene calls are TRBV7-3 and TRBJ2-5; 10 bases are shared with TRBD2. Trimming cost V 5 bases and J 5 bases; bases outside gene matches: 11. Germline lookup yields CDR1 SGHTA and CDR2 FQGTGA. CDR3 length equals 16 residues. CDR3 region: CASSPQIAGGRETQYF. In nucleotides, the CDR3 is TGTGCCAGCAGCCCGCAGATAGCGGGGGGCAGGGAGACCCAGTACTTC.

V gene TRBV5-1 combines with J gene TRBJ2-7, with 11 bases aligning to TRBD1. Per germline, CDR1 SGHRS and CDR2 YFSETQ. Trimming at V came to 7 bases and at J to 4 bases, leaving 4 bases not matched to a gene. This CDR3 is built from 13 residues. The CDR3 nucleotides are TGCGCCAGCGGCGGGACAGGGGGATACGAGCAGTACTTC. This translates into CASGGTGGYEQYF.

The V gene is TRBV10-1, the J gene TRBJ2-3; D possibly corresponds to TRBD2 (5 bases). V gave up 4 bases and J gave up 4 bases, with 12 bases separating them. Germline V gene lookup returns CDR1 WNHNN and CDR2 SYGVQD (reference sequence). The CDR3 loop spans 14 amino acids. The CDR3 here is CASSGIGRPDTQYF. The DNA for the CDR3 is TGCGCCAGCAGTGGGATAGGGAGACCAGATACGCAGTATTTT.

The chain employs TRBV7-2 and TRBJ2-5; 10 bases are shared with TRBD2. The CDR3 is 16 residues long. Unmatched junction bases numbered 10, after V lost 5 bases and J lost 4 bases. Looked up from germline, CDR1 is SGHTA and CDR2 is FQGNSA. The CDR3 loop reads CASSPSRASGRETQYF. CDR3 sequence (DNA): TGTGCCAGCAGCCCCTCTAGGGCTAGCGGGAGAGAGACCCAGTACTTC.

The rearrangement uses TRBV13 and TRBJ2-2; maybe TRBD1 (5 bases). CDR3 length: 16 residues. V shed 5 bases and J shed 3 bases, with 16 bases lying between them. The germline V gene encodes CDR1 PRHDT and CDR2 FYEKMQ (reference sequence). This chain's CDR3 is CASSIRPLRDTGELFF. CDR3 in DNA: TGTGCCAGCAGCATCCGACCTCTCAGGGACACCGGGGAGCTGTTTTTT.

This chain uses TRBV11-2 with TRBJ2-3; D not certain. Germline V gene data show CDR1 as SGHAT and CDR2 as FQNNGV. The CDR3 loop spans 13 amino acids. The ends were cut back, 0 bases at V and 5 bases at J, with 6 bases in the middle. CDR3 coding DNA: TGTGCCAGCAGCTTAGATATAGGAGATACGCAGTATTTT. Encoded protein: CASSLDIGDTQYF.

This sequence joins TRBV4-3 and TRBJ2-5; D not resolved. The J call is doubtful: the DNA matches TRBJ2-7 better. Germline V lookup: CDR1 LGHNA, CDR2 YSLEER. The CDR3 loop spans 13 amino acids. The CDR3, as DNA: TGCGCCAGCAGCCAAGAGGCCCACTACGAGCAGTACTTC. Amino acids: CASSQEAHYEQYF.

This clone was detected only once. Here the CDR3 DNA reads TGCAGTGCTACCGGGACCTACGGCTACACCTTC. The encoded protein is CSATGTYGYTF. This chain connects TRBV20-1 to TRBJ1-2, with D perhaps TRBD1 (5 bases). The V and J ends lost 4 bases and 8 bases respectively, with 11 bases between them. In germline, CDR1 is DFQATT, CDR2 SNEGSKA (reference sequence). This CDR3 has 11 amino acids.

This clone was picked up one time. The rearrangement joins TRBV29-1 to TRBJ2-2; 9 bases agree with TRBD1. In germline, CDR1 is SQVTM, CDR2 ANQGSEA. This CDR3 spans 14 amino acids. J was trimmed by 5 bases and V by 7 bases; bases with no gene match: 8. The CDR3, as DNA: TGCAGCGCGATAACAGGGGGCTGGACCGGGGAGCTGTTTTTT. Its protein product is CSAITGGWTGELFF.

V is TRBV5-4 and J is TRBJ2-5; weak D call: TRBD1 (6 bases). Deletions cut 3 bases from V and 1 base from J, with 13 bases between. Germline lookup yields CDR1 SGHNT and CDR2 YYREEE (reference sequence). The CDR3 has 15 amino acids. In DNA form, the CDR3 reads TGTGCCAGCAGCTCCAGGGGAAGGTTCCAAGAGACCCAGTACTTC. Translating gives CASSSRGRFQETQYF.

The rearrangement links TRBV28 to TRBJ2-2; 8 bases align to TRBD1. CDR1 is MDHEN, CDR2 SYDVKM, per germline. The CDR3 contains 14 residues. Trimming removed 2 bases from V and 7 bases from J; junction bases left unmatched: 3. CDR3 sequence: CASSLPGGGGELFF. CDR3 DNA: TGTGCCAGCAGTTTACCAGGGGGCGGCGGGGAGCTGTTTTTT.

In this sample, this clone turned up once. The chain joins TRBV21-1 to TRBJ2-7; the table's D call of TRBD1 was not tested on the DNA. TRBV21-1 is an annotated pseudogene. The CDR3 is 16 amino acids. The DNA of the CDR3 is TGTGCCAGCAGCAAACCGGCGGGACAGGGGTGCTACGAGCAGTACTTC. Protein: CASSKPAGQGCYEQYF.